This is a list of T cell receptor beta chains from one sample in a study of T cells after yellow fever vaccination. TCRdb re-analysed the 5' RACE reads in MiXCR, keeping a single row per CDR3 protein. Here the sample spans 300,000 or so distinct CDR3 sequences, 7% to 9% being singletons. Source: PBMCs, taken roughly 46 days after the first yellow fever vaccination. The receptors shown here come from a man between 18 and 29 years old who received the YFV17D yellow fever vaccine. The CDR3 runs from the conserved cysteine through the conserved F or W. D genes are given only for firm matches. Size is omitted from some rows. Given values are once, few, many or a class for expanded clones.

clone_size	v_call	d_call	j_call	cdr3_aa	cdr3_nt
few	TRBV20-1	TRBD1	TRBJ1-2	CSANRDRDPYGYTF	TGCAGTGCAAACCGGGACAGGGACCCCTATGGCTACACCTTC
-	TRBV29-1	-	TRBJ1-5	CSVEPQGGPQHF	TGCAGCGTTGAGCCCCAGGGAGGACCCCAGCATTTT
-	TRBV12-3/TRBV12-4	TRBD1	TRBJ1-5	CASSWTGGIHQPQHF	TGTGCCAGCAGTTGGACAGGGGGCATTCATCAGCCCCAGCATTTT
-	TRBV18	-	TRBJ2-7	CASSQTEASYEQYF	TGTGCCAGCTCACAGACCGAAGCATCCTACGAGCAGTACTTC
-	TRBV20-1	TRBD1	TRBJ1-4	CSASFAGGESEKLFF	TGCAGTGCTTCATTCGCAGGGGGAGAGAGCGAAAAACTGTTTTTT
few	TRBV13	TRBD1	TRBJ2-3	CASSPGQGLFPQYF	TGTGCCAGCAGCCCGGGACAGGGCCTATTTCCGCAGTATTTT
few	TRBV6-2/TRBV6-3	-	TRBJ2-3	CASKVYGGTQYF	TGTGCCAGCAAGGTGTACGGAGGTACGCAGTATTTT
few	TRBV7-9	-	TRBJ1-5	CASSTTGGGPQHF	TGTGCCAGCAGCACGACCGGGGGGGGGCCCCAGCATTTT
-	TRBV5-1	-	TRBJ1-1	CASSLGAAPTYTEAFF	TGCGCCAGCAGCTTGGGAGCGGCCCCCACTTACACTGAAGCTTTCTTT
many	TRBV5-1	TRBD1	TRBJ2-5	CASSLGQGETQYF	TGCGCCAGCAGCTTGGGACAGGGGGAGACCCAGTACTTC
-	TRBV4-3	-	TRBJ1-4	CASSQEVRIRPNEKLFF	TGCGCCAGCAGCCAAGAAGTCAGGATCAGGCCTAATGAAAAACTGTTTTTT
-	TRBV7-2	-	TRBJ2-6	CASSLGPSGANVLTF	TGTGCCAGCAGCTTAGGGCCCTCTGGGGCCAACGTCCTGACTTTC
many	TRBV20-1	-	TRBJ1-1	CSARRRDTEAFF	TGCAGTGCTAGACGGAGGGACACTGAAGCTTTCTTT
few	TRBV12-3/TRBV12-4	TRBD1	TRBJ1-5	CASSRDRVQPQHF	TGTGCCAGCAGTCGGGACAGGGTTCAGCCCCAGCATTTT
-	TRBV7-2	TRBD1	TRBJ2-3	CASSTQQGADTQYF	TGTGCCAGCAGCACACAACAGGGGGCAGATACGCAGTATTTT
many	TRBV18	-	TRBJ2-2	CASSPSGQNTGELFF	TGTGCCAGCTCACCCTCGGGACAGAACACCGGGGAGCTGTTTTTT
-	TRBV5-1	-	TRBJ2-7	CASSQLGGFEQYF	TGCGCCAGCAGCCAACTCGGCGGGTTCGAGCAGTACTTC
many	TRBV29-1	-	TRBJ1-3	CSGDSGNTIYF	TGCAGCGGGGACTCTGGAAACACCATATATTTT
-	TRBV7-7	-	TRBJ2-2	CASSSLDRSWNTGELFF	TGTGCCAGCAGCTCTTTAGACAGATCCTGGAACACCGGGGAGCTGTTTTTT
-	TRBV4-1	-	TRBJ2-5	CASSQVLDEETQYF	TGCGCCAGCAGCCAAGTATTGGACGAAGAGACCCAGTACTTC
-	TRBV7-6	-	TRBJ2-3	CASSQTPSTDTQYF	TGTGCCAGCAGCCAGACTCCTAGCACAGATACGCAGTATTTT
-	TRBV12-3/TRBV12-4	-	TRBJ1-2	CASSLQEGYGYTF	TGTGCCAGCAGTTTACAGGAAGGGTATGGCTACACCTTC
-	TRBV7-9	TRBD1	TRBJ2-7	CASSLGTGKGFEQYF	TGTGCCAGCAGCTTAGGGACAGGGAAGGGATTCGAGCAGTACTTC
-	TRBV20-1	-	TRBJ1-2	CSVRATYGYTF	TGCAGTGTCAGGGCGACATATGGCTACACCTTC
-	TRBV6-5	-	TRBJ2-7	CASSYAPGGGYEQYF	TGTGCCAGCAGTTACGCCCCAGGTGGCGGGTACGAGCAGTACTTC
few	TRBV4-2	-	TRBJ1-5	CASSQYRKPNQPQHF	TGTGCCAGCAGCCAGTATCGCAAGCCCAATCAGCCCCAGCATTTT
few	TRBV19	TRBD1	TRBJ1-5	CASSGTGGIWQPQHF	TGTGCCAGTAGCGGGACAGGGGGCATATGGCAGCCCCAGCATTTT
few	TRBV7-2	-	TRBJ2-2	CASRPGPMVGTGELFF	TGTGCCAGCAGACCCGGGCCAATGGTCGGCACCGGGGAGCTGTTTTTT
many	TRBV19	TRBD2	TRBJ2-1	CASGTSPRDEQFF	TGTGCCAGCGGGACTAGCCCACGCGATGAGCAGTTCTTC
few	TRBV27	-	TRBJ2-4	CASSLVAKNIQYF	TGTGCCAGCAGTTTAGTGGCCAAAAACATTCAGTACTTC
few	TRBV5-1	TRBD1	TRBJ2-7	CASSSPGQGLNEQYF	TGCGCCAGCAGCTCTCCGGGACAGGGTCTGAACGAGCAGTACTTC
-	TRBV5-1	TRBD2	TRBJ2-2	CASSLASGANTGELFF	TGCGCCAGCAGCTTGGCCAGCGGGGCGAACACCGGGGAGCTGTTTTTT
-	TRBV4-1	-	TRBJ1-4	CASSQATYNEKLFF	TGCGCCAGCAGCCAAGCCACATATAATGAAAAACTGTTTTTT
few	TRBV28	TRBD1	TRBJ2-1	CASSSLPGQGARNNEQFF	TGTGCCAGCAGTTCCCTTCCGGGACAGGGGGCGCGGAACAATGAGCAGTTCTTC
few	TRBV7-6	-	TRBJ1-4	CASSSYGGTNEKLFF	TGTGCCAGCAGCTCTTATGGGGGAACTAATGAAAAACTGTTTTTT
few	TRBV10-1	-	TRBJ2-2	CASSEATGELFF	TGCGCCAGCAGTGAAGCGACCGGGGAGCTGTTTTTT
-	TRBV6-5	-	TRBJ2-7	CASSYSRVSYEQYF	TGTGCCAGCAGTTACTCGAGAGTTAGCTACGAGCAGTACTTC
few	TRBV3-1	TRBD1	TRBJ2-2	CASSQGTGATGELFF	TGTGCCAGCAGCCAAGGAACAGGGGCCACCGGGGAGCTGTTTTTT
-	TRBV4-1	TRBD1	TRBJ1-1	CASSQPRTGVNTEAFF	TGCGCCAGCAGCCAACCCAGGACAGGGGTGAACACTGAAGCTTTCTTT
-	TRBV6-1	TRBD2	TRBJ2-3	CASSRTSGGRYGTQYF	TGTGCCAGCAGTCGGACTAGCGGGGGGCGGTACGGTACGCAGTATTTT
few	TRBV9	-	TRBJ2-7	CASSAQKAGYEQYF	TGTGCCAGCAGCGCGCAAAAAGCCGGCTACGAGCAGTACTTC
few	TRBV10-2	TRBD1	TRBJ2-7	CASSISTGTGGLYEQYF	TGCGCCAGCAGCATAAGCACCGGGACAGGGGGCCTATACGAGCAGTACTTC
few	TRBV5-4	TRBD2	TRBJ2-3	CASSPLMGLVGDTQYF	TGTGCCAGCAGCCCCCTAATGGGACTAGTAGGGGATACGCAGTATTTT
-	TRBV7-2	TRBD1	TRBJ2-5	CASTKRTGGIQETQYF	TGTGCCAGCACCAAAAGGACAGGGGGCATCCAAGAGACCCAGTACTTC
-	TRBV19	-	TRBJ1-5	CASRDGAGNQPQHF	TGTGCCAGCAGGGACGGGGCAGGCAATCAGCCCCAGCATTTT
few	TRBV19	-	TRBJ2-1	CASSAQFRGLNEQFF	TGTGCCAGTAGTGCCCAGTTCCGGGGCCTCAATGAGCAGTTCTTC
few	TRBV6-2/TRBV6-3	TRBD1	TRBJ1-5	CASRGQGQQPQHF	TGTGCCAGCAGGGGACAGGGTCAACAGCCCCAGCATTTT
-	TRBV7-2	-	TRBJ1-1	CASSLGGVEAFF	TGTGCCAGCAGCTTAGGGGGGGTAGAAGCTTTCTTT